The present TCR beta chain was sequenced within a study of T cell responses to AZD1222 COVID-19 vaccine. Study findings and constraints: The sample set comprised mostly white British donors with more females, and clonal diversity was possibly underestimated. Baseline seropositivity occurred in only a handful of AZD1222 recipients. Breadth and depth of Spike-specific TCRs rose after two AZD1222 doses.

The data were produced by immunoSEQ multiplex PCR, yet TCRdb's version contains in-frame clones alone and is incomplete. The data contain 100,000 to 120,000 clones, less than 95% of them singletons. In the case of this clone: What it recognizes is unknown.

This CDR3 spans 16 amino acids. V gave up 0 bases and J gave up 9 bases, with 19 bases separating them. The germline gives CDR1 SGDLS, CDR2 YYNGEE. Pooled in the analysis were second doses at about 4 or about 12 weeks. This sequence originates from an adult who received the AZD1222 COVID-19 vaccine. The sequenced sample was peripheral blood, obtained 28 days after the second AZD1222 dose. The chain carries TRBV9 and TRBJ2-1; TRBD2 might be the D (6 bases). In DNA form, the CDR3 reads TGTGCCAGCAGCGTAGTGGTGGCTAGCGCGTCCGGTGAGCAGTTCTTC. Its translation is CASSVVVASASGEQFF.